A single sample is the source of the 9 T cell receptor beta chains below, sequenced in a study of radiation and T cells in renal cell carcinoma (TCRdb year 2020). Preparation of the library involved the immunoSEQ multiplex PCR assay. TCRdb limited this immuneACCESS table to in-frame rearrangements with V and J called. A share of clones is missing; checked studies link under half to unresolved V genes, and the rest is unexplained. For this sample there are around 140,000 clones; roughly 85% appear just once. The top ten clonotypes cover around a quarter of the sample. The sample's time point, from its label and the paper: baseline pretreatment blood. The treatment or condition label, as the study defines it: 15 Gy SBRT to primary tumor, nephrectomy 4 weeks later. The sequences come from blood, collected from a patient whose treatment included radiotherapy and nephrectomy. These receptors were obtained from a woman aged 45-65 years with renal cell carcinoma.

CDR3 region: CASSSSWTGGQETQYF. CDR3 DNA sequence: TGTGCCAGCAGCTCCTCCTGGACAGGGGGCCAAGAGACCCAGTACTTC. This chain links TRBV7-2 with TRBJ2-5; 10 bases agree with TRBD1. The trim removed 4 bases at V and 1 base at J, leaving 6 bases unmatched. Germline V gives CDR1 SGHTA, CDR2 FQGNSA. This CDR3 spans 16 amino acids.

This sequence joins TRBV15 and TRBJ2-1; 12 bases align to TRBD2. Germline V gene data show CDR1 as LNHNV and CDR2 as YYDKDF (reference sequence). The CDR3 is 19 amino acids. V was pared by 3 bases and J by 1 base, with 10 bases of the junction left unmatched. For the CDR3, the DNA is TGTGCCACCAGCAGGCGATCCGGGACTAGCGGGCCGTCCTACAATGAGCAGTTCTTC. Amino acid sequence: CATSRRSGTSGPSYNEQFF.

The chain is built from TRBV6-1 and TRBJ2-6; D possibly corresponds to TRBD1 (5 bases). Germline loops: CDR1 MNHNS, CDR2 SASEGT. Trimming took 2 bases from V and 0 from J, leaving 5 bases between them. The CDR3 sequence is 15 residues long. This chain's CDR3 is CASSEQGSGANVLTF. For the CDR3, the DNA is TGTGCCAGCAGTGAACAGGGCTCTGGGGCCAACGTCCTGACTTTC.

This sequence joins TRBV5-6 and TRBJ1-4; 7 bases are a match to TRBD1. This CDR3 is built from 14 residues. Trimming removed 4 bases from V and 7 bases from J; junction bases left unmatched: 7. Germline loops: CDR1 SGHDT, CDR2 YYEEEE. As DNA, the CDR3 is TGTGCCAGCAGCCGACAGGGTAGGAGTGAAAAACTGTTTTTT. Residues: CASSRQGRSEKLFF.

This clone was observed a few times. J is TRBJ1-2 and V is TRBV2; unclear D gene. Germline V gene lookup returns CDR1 SNHLY and CDR2 FYNNEI. The length of the CDR3 is 14 residues. V was trimmed by 4 bases and J by 0 bases, leaving 9 bases between them. The CDR3 spells CASSVTKANYGYTF. The CDR3 DNA reads as TGTGCCAGCAGTGTTACGAAAGCTAACTATGGCTACACCTTC.

The chain couples TRBV5-1 to TRBJ1-5; 9 bases line up with TRBD1. V was pared by 5 bases and J by 2 bases, with 5 bases of the junction left unmatched. Germline loops: CDR1 SGHRS, CDR2 YFSETQ. CDR3 length: 15 residues. In DNA form, the CDR3 reads TGCGCCAGCAGTCCGGACAGGGGCGGCAATCAGCCCCAGCATTTT. Translation: CASSPDRGGNQPQHF.

The chain combines TRBV7-9 with TRBJ2-6; a weak D match, TRBD1 (6 bases). Germline lookup yields CDR1 SEHNR and CDR2 FQNEAQ (reference sequence). CDR3 length: 18 amino acids. Trimming removed 5 bases from V and 4 bases from J, with 21 bases in between. CDR3 amino acids: CASSRLQGAWAGANVLTF. CDR3 coding DNA: TGTGCCAGCAGCCGATTACAGGGAGCGTGGGCCGGGGCCAACGTCCTGACTTTC.

On this clone itself: The sample has other DNA sequences that encode this CDR3 too. The chain couples TRBV15 to TRBJ1-5; D is ambiguous. The CDR3 consists of 12 residues. Per germline, CDR1 LNHNV and CDR2 YYDKDF (reference sequence). V lost 0 bases and J lost 4, with 1 base in between. CDR3 sequence: CATSRDNQPQHF. The CDR3 region has the DNA TGTGCCACCAGCAGAGATAATCAGCCCCAGCATTTT. The variable domain in full, with the rest retrieved from reference TRBV15 and TRBJ1-5, is DAMVIQNPRYQVTQFGKPVTLSCSQTLNHNVMYWYQQKSSQAPKLLFHYYDKDFNNEADTPDNFQSRRPNTSFCFLDIRSPGLGDTAMYLCATSRDNQPQHFGDGTRLSIL.

V gene TRBV5-1 combines with J gene TRBJ2-2, with D uncertain. CDR1 is SGHRS, CDR2 YFSETQ, per germline. With 0 bases removed from V and 2 bases from J, the gap between germline ends came to 11 bases. This CDR3 is 16 amino acids long. The CDR3 spells CASSLDAATNTGELFF. The CDR3 nucleotides read TGCGCCAGCAGCTTGGATGCAGCTACTAACACCGGGGAGCTGTTTTTT. Together with reference TRBV5-1 and TRBJ2-2, the CDR3 gives the full variable domain: KAGVTQTPRYLIKTRGQQVTLSCSPISGHRSVSWYQQTPGQGLQFLFEYFSETQRNKGNFPGRFSGRQFSNSRSEMNVSTLELGDSALYLCASSLDAATNTGELFFGEGSRLTVL.